A single sample gave rise to the 9 T cell receptor beta chains below, sequenced in a study of post-analysis software for immune sequencing data. Findings and limits, study-wide: When patients were compared with controls, about five TRBV segments were more frequent, TRBV5-6, TRBV5-1 and TRBV20-1 among them.

No antigen is known for these receptors. Unique molecular identifiers were built into the TCR beta cDNA libraries. Using its own MiXCR run on the PCR reads, TCRdb lists one record per CDR3 protein. The sample holds approximately 690,000 distinct CDR3 sequences, 59% seen once. Input material: blood. These receptors originate from a girl aged 2 to 9 with multiple sclerosis.

In the case of this clonotype: One end of the junction does not line up with germline, which may come from a read error. The chain has TRBV2 and TRBJ2-1; 7 bases match TRBD2. Per the germline V gene, CDR1 is SNHLY and CDR2 is FYNNEI. The CDR3 spans 13 residues. The CDR3 sequence: CVSSEREGHEQFF. DNA of the CDR3: TGTGTCAGCAGTGAAAGGGAGGGCCATGAGCAGTTCTTC.

The V call is TRBV6-1, the J call TRBJ1-2, with D possibly matching TRBD1 (5 bases). This CDR3 region has 14 residues. CDR1 is MNHNS and CDR2 is SASEGT in the germline V gene. V lost 6 bases and J lost 5, with 16 bases in between. CDR3 protein: CASRELGTQYGYTF. CDR3 coding DNA: TGTGCCAGCAGGGAGCTCGGGACTCAATATGGCTACACCTTC.

The V gene is TRBV20-1, the J gene TRBJ2-1; tentative D call: TRBD1 (7 bases). The CDR3 is 17 amino acids. The V gene's germline CDR1 is DFQATT and CDR2 SNEGSKA (reference sequence). Trimming took 3 bases from V and 6 from J, leaving 24 bases between them. This chain's CDR3 is CSASVLSTGTDSNEQFF. In DNA, the CDR3 is TGCAGTGCTAGTGTCCTGTCGACAGGGACTGATTCCAATGAGCAGTTCTTC.

A few counts support this clonotype. This rearrangement joins TRBV12-3 or TRBV12-4 to TRBJ2-7; D may be TRBD2 (6 bases). The ends were cut back, 8 bases at V and 1 base at J, with 9 bases in the middle. This CDR3 has 12 amino acids. CDR3 in amino acids: CASSGESYEQYF. For the CDR3, the DNA is TGTGCCAGCTCGGGGGAATCCTACGAGCAGTACTTC.

The CDR3: CSVEGTGVYGYTF. CDR3 coding DNA: TGCAGCGTTGAAGGTACGGGCGTGTATGGCTACACCTTC. The V gene is TRBV29-1, the J gene TRBJ1-2; D unclear. Germline CDR1 SQVTM, CDR2 ANQGSEA. The CDR3 spans 13 residues. V lost 1 base, J lost 5 bases, and 11 bases lay in between.

This clonotype has only a few counts. The chain employs TRBV11-2 and TRBJ2-7; 9 positions match TRBD1. The CDR3 spans 14 residues. Trimming at V came to 5 bases and at J to 3 bases, leaving 5 bases not matched to a gene. Germline loops: CDR1 SGHAT, CDR2 FQNNGV. The CDR3 region has the DNA TGTGCCAGCAGCCTAGGACAGGGGATCTACGAGCAGTACTTC. This translates into CASSLGQGIYEQYF.

This rearrangement joins TRBV29-1 to TRBJ2-3; weak D call: TRBD2 (5 bases). The CDR3 sequence is 13 residues long. Trimming pared 5 bases from V and 2 bases from J, leaving 11 bases between. CDR1 and CDR2 (germline): SQVTM, ANQGSEA. CDR3 amino acids: CSVTRVLTDTQYF. The CDR3 DNA reads TGCAGCGTTACTAGAGTCCTCACAGATACGCAGTATTTT.

The V and J genes are TRBV7-2 and TRBJ1-6, with TRBD1 matching 7 bases. V shed 7 bases, J shed 5 bases, and the junction held 8 bases outside the gene matches. From germline, CDR1 is SGHTA and CDR2 FQGNSA. The length of the CDR3 is 15 residues. The CDR3 DNA reads as TGTGCCAGCAAAGAAGCAGGGGGGAATAATTCACCCCTCCACTTT. Translated: CASKEAGGNNSPLHF.

DNA for the CDR3: TGCAGCGTTGAGTGTGCCAGCCACGGCTCCTACAATGAGCAGTTCTTC. This sequence encodes CSVECASHGSYNEQFF. This chain joins TRBV29-1 and TRBJ2-1; D call uncertain. CDR1 is SQVTM, CDR2 ANQGSEA, per germline. V was pared by 3 bases and J by 0 bases, with 15 bases between. The CDR3 is 16 amino acids.